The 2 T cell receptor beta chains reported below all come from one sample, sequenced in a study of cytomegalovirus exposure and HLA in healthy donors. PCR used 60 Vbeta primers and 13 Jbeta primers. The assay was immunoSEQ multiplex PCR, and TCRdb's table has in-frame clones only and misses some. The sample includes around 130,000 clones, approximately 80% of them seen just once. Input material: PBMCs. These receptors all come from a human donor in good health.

Here the CDR3 reads CASSNKQLGGLDRGYYNEQFF. DNA of the CDR3: TGTGCCAGTAGCAACAAACAATTGGGAGGCCTAGACAGGGGGTATTACAATGAGCAGTTCTTC. V is TRBV19 and J is TRBJ2-1; 9 bases are a match to TRBD1. The germline gives CDR1 LNHDA, CDR2 SQIVND (reference sequence). V dropped 6 bases and J dropped 4; count of bases not matched to a gene: 25. This CDR3 is 21 amino acids long.

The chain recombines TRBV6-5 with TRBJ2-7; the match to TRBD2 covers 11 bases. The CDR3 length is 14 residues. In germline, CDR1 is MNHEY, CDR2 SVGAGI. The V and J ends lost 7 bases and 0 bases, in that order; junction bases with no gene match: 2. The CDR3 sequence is CASIGTSGSYEQYF. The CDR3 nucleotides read TGTGCCAGCATTGGGACTAGCGGCTCCTACGAGCAGTACTTC.